This T cell receptor beta chain was captured in a study of metastatic and nonmetastatic thyroid tumors. Patients underwent thyroid surgery, and none had received any treatment before it. Between the trimmed V and J ends, which lost 1 base and 1 base, there was a span of 11 bases. Germline V gene lookup returns CDR1 MNHEY and CDR2 SMNVEV (reference sequence). The CDR3 sequence is 16 residues long. With MiXCR, TCRdb reprocessed the PCR reads. This table holds about 10,000 clones, 22% found once. Sequencing was performed on adjacent normal tissue. The rearrangement joins TRBV27 to TRBJ2-4; weak D call: TRBD2 (5 bases). The sequence derives from a female donor with papillary thyroid cancer or a benign thyroid nodule (not recorded which). Some clones in this sample may be carry-over from other donors' samples. CDR3 region: CASSLYETGAKNIQYF. CDR3 DNA sequence: TGTGCCAGCAGTTTATATGAAACGGGGGCCAAAAACATTCAGTACTTC.